The present T cell receptor beta chain was sequenced within a study of brain T cells in children with intractable seizures. Study conclusions and caveats: HCMV serostatus was not known, and viral specificity came from CDR3 similarity only. Clones missing pre-surgery may reflect undersampling of that blood sample.

Libraries were prepared by immunoSEQ multiplex PCR; TCRdb keeps only in-frame clonotypes and omits some of them. The profile shows fewer than 85,000 clones, 85% to 95% of them singletons. With regard to this clone: Its target is not known.

CDR3 size: 16 residues. The J segment lost 2 bases and the V segment lost 6 bases, leaving 4 bases of the junction unmatched. The germline CDR1 and CDR2 sequences are SNHLY and FYNNEI. This chain uses TRBV2 with TRBJ2-6; TRBD2 agrees at 10 bases. This material consisted of peripheral blood, taken at surgery. This sequence was found in a boy younger than two with tuberous sclerosis and intractable seizures. This CDR3 is CASSQRGGPGANVLTF. CDR3 sequence (DNA): TGTGCCAGCAGCCAGCGGGGGGGGCCTGGGGCCAACGTCCTGACTTTC.